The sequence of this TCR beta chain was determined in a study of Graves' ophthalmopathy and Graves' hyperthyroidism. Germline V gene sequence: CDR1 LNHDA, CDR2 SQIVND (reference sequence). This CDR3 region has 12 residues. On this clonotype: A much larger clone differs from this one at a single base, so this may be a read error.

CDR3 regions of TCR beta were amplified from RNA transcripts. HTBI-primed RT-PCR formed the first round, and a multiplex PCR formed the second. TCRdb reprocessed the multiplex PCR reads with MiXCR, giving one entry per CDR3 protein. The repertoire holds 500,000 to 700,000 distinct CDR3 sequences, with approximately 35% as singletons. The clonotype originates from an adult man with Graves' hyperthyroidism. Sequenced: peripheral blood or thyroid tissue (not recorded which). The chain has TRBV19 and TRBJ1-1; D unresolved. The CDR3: CASSEINTKAFF. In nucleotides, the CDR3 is TGTGCCAGTTCTGAAATCAACACTAAAGCTTTCTTT.